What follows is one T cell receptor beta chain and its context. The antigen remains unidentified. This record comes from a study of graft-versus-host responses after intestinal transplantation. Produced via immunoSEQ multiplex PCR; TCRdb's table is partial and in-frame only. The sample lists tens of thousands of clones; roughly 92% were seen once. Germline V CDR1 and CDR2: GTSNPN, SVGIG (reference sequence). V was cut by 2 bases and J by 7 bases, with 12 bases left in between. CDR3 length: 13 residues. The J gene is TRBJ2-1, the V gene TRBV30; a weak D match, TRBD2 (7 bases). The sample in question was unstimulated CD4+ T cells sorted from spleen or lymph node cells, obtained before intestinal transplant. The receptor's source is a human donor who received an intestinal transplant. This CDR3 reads CAWSPGGRNEQFF. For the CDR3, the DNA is TGTGCCTGGAGTCCGGGGGGCAGGAATGAGCAGTTCTTC.